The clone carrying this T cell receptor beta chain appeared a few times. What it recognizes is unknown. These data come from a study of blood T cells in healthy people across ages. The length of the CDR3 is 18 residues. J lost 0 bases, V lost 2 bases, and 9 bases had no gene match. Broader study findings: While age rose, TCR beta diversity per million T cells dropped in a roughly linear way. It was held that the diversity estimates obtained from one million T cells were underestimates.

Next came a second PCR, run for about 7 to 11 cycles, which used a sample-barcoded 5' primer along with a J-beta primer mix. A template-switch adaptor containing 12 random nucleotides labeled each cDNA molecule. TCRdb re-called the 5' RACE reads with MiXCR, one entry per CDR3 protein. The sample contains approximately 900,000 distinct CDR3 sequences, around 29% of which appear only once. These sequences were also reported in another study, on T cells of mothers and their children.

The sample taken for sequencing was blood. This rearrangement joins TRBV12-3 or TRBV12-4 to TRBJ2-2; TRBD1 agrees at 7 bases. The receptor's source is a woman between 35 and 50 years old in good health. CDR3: CASSLNPFGTANTGELFF. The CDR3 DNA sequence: TGTGCCAGCAGTTTAAATCCTTTTGGGACAGCGAACACCGGGGAGCTGTTTTTT.